A selection of T cell receptor beta chains follows, all from one sample in a study of T cell responses to AZD1222 COVID-19 vaccine. TCRdb's table, derived via immunoSEQ multiplex PCR, lists solely in-frame clones and lacks some. The data show 60,000 to 85,000 clones, with more than 70% seen just once and 4% to 5% held by the top ten. The sample was peripheral blood, taken 28 days after the second dose of the MenACWY control vaccine. The receptors here all came from an adult who received the MenACWY meningococcal vaccine as a control. CDR3s include the opening cysteine and the closing phenylalanine or tryptophan. Fields, in order: J gene, V gene, D gene, CDR3 protein, CDR3 DNA. A D gene is named only where the DNA matches it firmly.

>TRBJ2-2|TRBV24-1|.
CATSDFLRAGGTGELFF
TGTGCCACCAGTGATTTTTTACGGGCCGGGGGCACCGGGGAGCTGTTTTTT
>TRBJ2-4|TRBV19|TRBD1
CASSTPQGGYRNIQYF
TGTGCCAGTAGTACCCCACAGGGGGGCTACAGAAACATTCAGTACTTC
>TRBJ1-2|TRBV6-5|TRBD1
CASTTGKDGYTF
TGTGCCAGTACGACAGGGAAAGATGGCTACACCTTC
>TRBJ1-5|TRBV19|.
CASSGPKEWNQPQHF
TGTGCCAGTAGCGGCCCGAAGGAATGGAATCAGCCCCAGCATTTT
>TRBJ1-2|TRBV7-2|TRBD1
CASSSNRGGYGYTF
TGTGCCAGCAGCTCAAACAGGGGGGGCTATGGCTACACCTTC
>TRBJ1-5|TRBV19|.
CASGRYSNQPQHF
TGTGCCAGTGGGAGGTATAGCAATCAGCCCCAGCATTTT
>TRBJ1-1|TRBV10-3|.
CAISESKDKGSEAFF
TGTGCCATCAGTGAGTCCAAAGATAAGGGGTCTGAAGCTTTCTTT
>TRBJ2-3|TRBV7-9|.
CASSLELPADTQYF
TGTGCCAGCAGCTTAGAGTTGCCCGCAGATACGCAGTATTTT
>TRBJ1-4|TRBV2|TRBD1
CASRGDRITEKLFF
TGTGCCAGCAGGGGGGACAGGATAACCGAAAAACTGTTTTTT
>TRBJ2-2|TRBV2|.
CASSGQGIDTGELFF
TGTGCCAGCAGTGGCCAGGGGATCGACACCGGGGAGCTGTTTTTT
>TRBJ1-1|TRBV4-3|TRBD1
CASSQEPGGDTEAFF
TGCGCCAGCAGCCAAGAACCAGGGGGAGACACTGAAGCTTTCTTT
>TRBJ1-6|TRBV19|.
CASRGGQDNSPLHF
TGTGCCAGTAGGGGGGGACAAGATAATTCACCCCTCCACTTT